This T cell receptor beta chain emerged from a study of spatial heterogeneity in lung cancer. Study in general: The average count in raw reads for each unique TCR and UMI combination exceeded nine appearances.

This clonotype was counted many times. As yet, its antigen is unknown. Time point specified: sample taken at primary tumor resection. In each case, whole RNA from tumor, nontumor lung or frozen PBMC was sequenced unsorted. There were 72 donors, all of them untreated patients with early-stage non-small cell lung cancer. Unique molecular identifiers tagged every individual TCR cDNA molecule. TCRdb re-analysed the 5' RACE reads in MiXCR, keeping a single row per CDR3 protein. The sample carries tens of thousands of distinct CDR3 sequences, roughly 5% recorded once. With V trimmed by 8 bases and J by 0 bases, 6 bases remained unmatched. Germline V gene sequence: CDR1 LNHDA, CDR2 SQIVND (reference sequence). The CDR3 has 14 amino acids. Study-wide points: Ubiquitous, expanded tumor-derived TCRs were more frequently observed in blood at resection than at follow-up.

This receptor was taken from a male donor with early-stage non-small cell lung cancer. The source material was PBMCs, sampled at surgery. This chain links TRBV19 with TRBJ1-1, with 7 bases identical to TRBD1. CDR3 bases: TGTGCCAGTTCAAAGACAGGGATGAACACTGAAGCTTTCTTT. Translated: CASSKTGMNTEAFF.